The table lists the clone carrying this T cell receptor beta chain with a few counts. The antigen is unknown. This record belongs to a study of CD8 T cells in ankylosing spondylitis. Study-wide points: Several of the motif variants were reported before in synovial fluid and blood from reactive arthritis. In ankylosing spondylitis patients, matched synovial fluid reportedly showed significant enrichment of disease-linked clones. One TCR beta motif, made up of eight or nine highly homologous variants, appeared characteristic of ankylosing spondylitis blood.

The authors made TCR beta libraries by quantitative 5'-RACE with molecular barcodes. A single record per CDR3 protein comes from TCRdb applying MiXCR to the 5' RACE reads. Seen here are about 42,000 distinct CDR3 sequences, just under 4% observed once, and the top ten hold roughly 4%. The sample was blood, either unsorted or a sorted T cell fraction (not recorded which). This clonotype was sampled from a female donor with ankylosing spondylitis or in good health (not recorded which).

CDR3 residues: CASSVTLAGSTDTQYF. In nucleotides, the CDR3 is TGTGCCAGCAGCGTGACACTAGCGGGGAGCACAGATACGCAGTATTTT. This rearrangement joins TRBV9 to TRBJ2-3, with TRBD2 identical over 10 bases. J was trimmed by 0 bases and V by 2 bases; bases with no gene match: 3. CDR3 length equals 16 residues. From germline, CDR1 is SGDLS and CDR2 YYNGEE.